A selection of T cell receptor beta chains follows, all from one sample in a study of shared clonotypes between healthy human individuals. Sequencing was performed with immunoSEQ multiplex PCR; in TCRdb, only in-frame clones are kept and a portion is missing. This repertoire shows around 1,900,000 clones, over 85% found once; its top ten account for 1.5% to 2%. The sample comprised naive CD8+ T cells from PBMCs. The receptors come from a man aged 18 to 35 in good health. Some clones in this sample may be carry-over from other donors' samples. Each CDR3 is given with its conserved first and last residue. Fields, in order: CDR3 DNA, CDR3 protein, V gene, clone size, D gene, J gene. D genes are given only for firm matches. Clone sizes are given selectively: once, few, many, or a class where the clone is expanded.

TGTGCCAGCAGCCCCAAAGAGGGGATAGCGGGAAACTACGAGCAGTACTTC CASSPKEGIAGNYEQYF TRBV4-2 - TRBD2 TRBJ2-7
TGTGCCAGCAGCATCCCCGGGACCAAAGAGACCCAGTACTTC CASSIPGTKETQYF TRBV7-9 - - TRBJ2-5
TGTGCCAGCATCGGTAGCGGGAGTGGTTCCTACGAGCAGTACTTC CASIGSGSGSYEQYF TRBV27 - TRBD2 TRBJ2-7
TGTGCCAGTAGTACCGGACAGGTTGGAAACACCATATATTTT CASSTGQVGNTIYF TRBV19 - TRBD1 TRBJ1-3
TGTGCCAGCGTTGGGCGGGAGCAAGAGACCCAGTACTTC CASVGREQETQYF TRBV28 - TRBD2 TRBJ2-5
TGTGCCAGCGCCAAATACAGTCCTAATGAAAAACTGTTTTTT CASAKYSPNEKLFF TRBV28 - - TRBJ1-4
TGTGCCTGGAGCACAAGACGGGACGGAGTTTTGAAGCAAGAGACCCAGTACTTC CAWSTRRDGVLKQETQYF TRBV30 - - TRBJ2-5
TGCGCCAGCAGCCACCAGGGAGCCAAAAACATTCAGTACTTC CASSHQGAKNIQYF TRBV4-1 once - TRBJ2-4
TGTGCCACCAGCGGGATCGCCGGGGTGCTCCTCTACGAGCAGTACTTC CATSGIAGVLLYEQYF TRBV15 - - TRBJ2-7
TGTGCCAGCTCACCACCGAAAGGGTGGCAAGAGACCCAGTACTTC CASSPPKGWQETQYF TRBV18 - - TRBJ2-5
TGTGCCAGCAGTGTCTTAAGGGTAGAGGGAGCAAGCGAAGCTTTCTTT CASSVLRVEGASEAFF TRBV25-1 - - TRBJ1-1
TGTGCCAGCAGTACATCCCTCTTTGAGACCCAGTACTTC CASSTSLFETQYF TRBV27 once - TRBJ2-5
TGTGCCAGCAGCTTGGGACTAGCGGGTAGCTCCTACAATGAGCAGTTCTTC CASSLGLAGSSYNEQFF TRBV5-4 - TRBD2 TRBJ2-1
TGTGCCAGCAGTTTGGACAGGGCGACTGAAGCTTTCTTT CASSLDRATEAFF TRBV27 - TRBD1 TRBJ1-1
TGTGCCAGCAGGGGGGGACCGCTTACTAACTATGGCTACACCTTC CASRGGPLTNYGYTF TRBV6-1 - - TRBJ1-2
TGTGCCAGCAGCGCGCAGGGAATTGGTAGCCGAGAGACCCAGTACTTC CASSAQGIGSRETQYF TRBV9 - - TRBJ2-5
TGTGCCAGCAGTGGACGGACAACCGGGGACGAGCAGTACTTC CASSGRTTGDEQYF TRBV27 - - TRBJ2-7
TGTGCCAGCACCCCCCAGGGGGCGCTGTTTTTT CASTPQGALFF TRBV6-5 - TRBD1 TRBJ2-2
TGTGCCAGCAGTGAATCGGGTCAGGGGCTCTACGAGCAGTACTTC CASSESGQGLYEQYF TRBV25-1 - - TRBJ2-7
TGTGCCAGCAGCTTAGTTACAGGGGGAATGACTGAAGCTTTCTTT CASSLVTGGMTEAFF TRBV7-9 - TRBD1 TRBJ1-1
TGTGCCAGTAGTATAACCGGGTTGGGCAATCAGCCCCAGCATTTT CASSITGLGNQPQHF TRBV19 - - TRBJ1-5
TGTGCCAGCAGCCTACAATCTCTGGGGACTGAAGCTTTCTTT CASSLQSLGTEAFF TRBV4-2 - - TRBJ1-1
TGTGCCAGCAGTAAAAACGACAGGGGGGACGAGCAGTACTTC CASSKNDRGDEQYF TRBV21-1 - - TRBJ2-7